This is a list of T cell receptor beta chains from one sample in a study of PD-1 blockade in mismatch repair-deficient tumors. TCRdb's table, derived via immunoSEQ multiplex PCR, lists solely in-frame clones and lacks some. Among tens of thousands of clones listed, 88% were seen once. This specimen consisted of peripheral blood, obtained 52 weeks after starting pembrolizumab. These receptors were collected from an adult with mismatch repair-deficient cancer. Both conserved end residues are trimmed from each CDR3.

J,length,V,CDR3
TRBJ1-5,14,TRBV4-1,ASSQEGQGSNQPQH
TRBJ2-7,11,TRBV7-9,ASSHGPLYEQY
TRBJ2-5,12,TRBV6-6,ASSYQSAQETQY
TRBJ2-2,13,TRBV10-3,AISHSDSNTGELF
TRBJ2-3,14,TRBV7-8,ASSYQQGGSTDTQY
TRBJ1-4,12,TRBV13,ASSRGLQGEKLF
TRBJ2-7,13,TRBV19,ASSLRLAVSYEQY
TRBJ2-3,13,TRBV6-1,ASSEAGSLPDTQY
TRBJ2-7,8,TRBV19,ATLPYEQY
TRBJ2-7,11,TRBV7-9,ASSAPGAYEQY
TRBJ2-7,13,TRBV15,ATSRDGTQIYEQY
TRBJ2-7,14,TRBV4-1,ASSEAPGASGREQY
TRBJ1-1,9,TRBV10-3,AISVGTEAF
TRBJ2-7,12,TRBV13,ASSLLPGTYEQY
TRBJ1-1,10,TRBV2,ASSGGGTEAF
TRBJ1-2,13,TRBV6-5,ASTLTGGTNYGYT
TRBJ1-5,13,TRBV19,ASSMGRKDNQPQH
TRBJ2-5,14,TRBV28,ASSLPPQGIQETQY
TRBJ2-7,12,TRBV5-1,ASSPARQAYEQY
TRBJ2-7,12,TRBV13,ASSPSVALYEQY
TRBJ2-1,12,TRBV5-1,ASSLAYMNNEQF
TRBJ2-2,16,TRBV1,TSSQDFRPAALRGELF
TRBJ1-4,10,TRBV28,ASSYRLGELF
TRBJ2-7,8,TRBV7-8,ASSLSEQY
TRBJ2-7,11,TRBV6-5,ASSYKRGREQY
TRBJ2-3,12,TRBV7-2,ASSLGRVGDTQY
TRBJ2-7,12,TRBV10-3,ASQGAGDSYEQY